These 32 T cell receptor beta chains share one sample of origin, sequenced in a study of T cell responses to AZD1222 COVID-19 vaccine. Measured with immunoSEQ multiplex PCR; TCRdb has only the in-frame clones, and not every one. The data contain 86,000 or so clones, about 86% of them seen just once; the ten biggest clones take up 5.6%. Sequenced here: peripheral blood, sampled 28 days after the second AZD1222 dose. The receptors originated from an adult who received the AZD1222 COVID-19 vaccine.

The chain joins TRBV5-4 to TRBJ2-1, with TRBD2 matching 9 bases. CDR1 and CDR2 from the germline V gene are SGHNT and YYREEE (reference sequence). The CDR3 is made up of 16 amino acids. Trimming removed 2 bases from V and 1 base from J; junction bases left unmatched: 4. The CDR3 DNA reads as TGTGCCAGCAGCTTTAGCGGGGGCCGTTCCTACAATGAGCAGTTCTTC. Its translation: CASSFSGGRSYNEQFF. The full variable domain, its missing parts supplied by reference TRBV5-4 and TRBJ2-1, is ETGVTQSPTHLIKTRGQQVTLRCSSQSGHNTVSWYQQALGQGPQFIFQYYREEENGRGNFPPRFSGLQFPNYSSELNVNALELDDSALYLCASSFSGGRSYNEQFFGPGTRLTVL.

This sequence joins TRBV27 and TRBJ2-7; D is perhaps TRBD1 or TRBD2 (5 bases each). The germline V and J ends were trimmed by 4 bases and 3 bases, with 10 bases remaining between them. The CDR3 spans 13 residues. Germline V gene data show CDR1 as MNHEY and CDR2 as SMNVEV (reference sequence). The CDR3 reads CASSSGTYYEQYF. The DNA for the CDR3 is TGTGCCAGCAGTTCAGGGACCTACTACGAGCAGTACTTC.

V gene TRBV20-1 combines with J gene TRBJ1-2; D is ambiguous. With 7 bases removed from V and 4 bases from J, the gap between germline ends came to 7 bases. Germline V gene sequence: CDR1 DFQATT, CDR2 SNEGSKA (reference sequence). CDR3 size: 10 residues. Written as DNA, the CDR3 is TGCAGTGAGCACAGCTATGGCTACACCTTC. It is translated as CSEHSYGYTF.

The rearrangement joins TRBV12-3 or TRBV12-4 to TRBJ1-4; D gene uncertain. This CDR3 has 13 residues. The V and J ends lost 6 bases and 6 bases respectively, with 11 bases between them. CDR3 sequence reads: CASRGFSDEKLFF. The CDR3, as DNA: TGTGCCAGCAGGGGGTTTTCGGATGAAAAACTGTTTTTT.

V gene TRBV27 combines with J gene TRBJ1-2; D gene uncertain. V was clipped by 6 bases and J by 4 bases, with 12 bases between them. Germline V gives CDR1 MNHEY, CDR2 SMNVEV (reference sequence). The CDR3 is 13 amino acids. The DNA of the CDR3 is TGTGCCAGCAGAGACACCGGGGTCTATGGCTACACCTTC. Residues: CASRDTGVYGYTF.

V usage is TRBV3-1 (or the pseudogene TRBV3-2) and J usage is TRBJ2-2, with 10 bases fitting TRBD1. The ends lost 4 bases at V and 3 bases at J; junction bases unmatched: 2. In germline, CDR1 is LGHDT, CDR2 YNNKEL (reference sequence). The CDR3 covers 15 residues. The CDR3 DNA sequence: TGTGCCAGCAGCCTCGGGACAGGGGACACCGGGGAGCTGTTTTTT. Protein: CASSLGTGDTGELFF.

The chain's CDR3 is CSAADTQYF. The CDR3 DNA follows: TGCAGTGCCGCAGATACGCAGTATTTT. The chain has TRBV20-1 and TRBJ2-3; D gene ambiguous. Germline CDR1 DFQATT, CDR2 SNEGSKA (reference sequence). Trimming pared 6 bases from V and 4 bases from J, leaving 2 bases between. This CDR3 spans 9 amino acids.

The chain couples TRBV5-1 to TRBJ1-2; 7 bases map to TRBD1. CDR1 is SGHRS, CDR2 YFSETQ, per germline. The CDR3 runs to 14 residues. V was pared by 4 bases and J by 5 bases, with 8 bases of the junction left unmatched. The DNA for the CDR3 is TGCGCCAGCAGCCCAGGGGGGCGGGAGTATGGCTACACCTTC. It is translated as CASSPGGREYGYTF.

The sample holds one count of this clone. The chain combines TRBV6-5 with TRBJ1-1, with D possibly being TRBD1 (6 bases). The CDR3 totals 13 residues. CDR1 is MNHEY, CDR2 SVGAGI, per germline. V was clipped by 6 bases and J by 1 base, with 9 bases between them. In DNA form, the CDR3 reads TGTGCCAGCAGCAACAGGGAGAACACTGAAGCTTTCTTT. Protein product: CASSNRENTEAFF.

This chain links TRBV5-4 with TRBJ1-3; D perhaps matches TRBD1 (6 bases). V was pared by 6 bases and J by 0 bases, with 16 bases between. CDR3 size: 16 residues. Germline CDR1 reads SGHNT; CDR2 reads YYREEE (reference sequence). CDR3 loop: CASTRGGSLSGNTIYF. The CDR3 DNA reads as TGTGCCAGCACCCGAGGGGGTTCTCTCTCTGGAAACACCATATATTTT.

V and J are TRBV6-2 or TRBV6-3 and TRBJ2-1; TRBD2 agrees at 14 bases. V shed 2 bases and J 9 bases; nucleotides not matched to a gene: 6. The CDR3 totals 16 residues. In germline, CDR1 is MNHEY, CDR2 SVGEGT. The CDR3 loop reads CASSYGGTSGSGEQFF. The CDR3 DNA reads as TGTGCCAGCAGTTACGGGGGGACTAGCGGGAGCGGTGAGCAGTTCTTC.

V usage is TRBV2 and J usage is TRBJ1-4; 11 bases line up with TRBD1. In germline, CDR1 is SNHLY, CDR2 FYNNEI. The CDR3 consists of 14 residues. The trim removed 6 bases at V and 7 bases at J, leaving 4 bases unmatched. The CDR3 region has the DNA TGTGCCAGCAGATCCGGGACAGGGGGTGAAAAACTGTTTTTT. Amino acid sequence: CASRSGTGGEKLFF.

Here the CDR3 DNA reads TGTGCCATCAGTGCCGGCCCCGGGACCACTGAAGCTTTCTTT. Its protein product is CAISAGPGTTEAFF. The chain links TRBV10-3 to TRBJ1-1; maybe TRBD1 (5 bases). The CDR3 runs to 14 residues. The germline V gene encodes CDR1 ENHRY and CDR2 SYGVKD. V lost 4 bases, J lost 4 bases, and 13 bases lay in between.

This CDR3 is CASSNQHDVVDTQYF. CDR3 nucleotide sequence: TGTGCCAGTAGCAACCAACACGACGTCGTCGATACGCAGTATTTT. The V gene is TRBV19, the J gene TRBJ2-3, with unresolved D. The CDR3 has 15 amino acids. Trimming cost V 6 bases and J 6 bases, with 19 bases left between them. CDR1 LNHDA and CDR2 SQIVND come from the germline V gene (reference sequence).

This chain joins TRBV28 and TRBJ2-7, with 10 nucleotides matching TRBD1. The ends lost 7 bases at V and 2 bases at J; junction bases unmatched: 5. Germline CDR1 and CDR2: MDHEN and SYDVKM. The CDR3 sequence is 14 residues long. CDR3 region: CASTSGTGAYEQYF. The CDR3 nucleotides are TGTGCCAGCACCTCCGGGACAGGGGCCTACGAGCAGTACTTC. Complete variable domain (other parts from reference TRBV28 and TRBJ2-7): DVKVTQSSRYLVKRTGEKVFLECVQDMDHENMFWYRQDPGLGLRLIYFSYDVKMKEKGDIPEGYSVSREKKERFSLILESASTNQTSMYLCASTSGTGAYEQYFGPGTRLTVT.

The gene calls are TRBV4-2 and TRBJ2-7, with unresolved D. Germline CDR1 reads LGHNA; CDR2 reads YNFKEQ. The CDR3 has 11 residues. V lost 5 bases, J lost 5 bases, and 7 bases lay in between. CDR3 protein: CASSGDHEQYF. The DNA for the CDR3 is TGTGCCAGCAGCGGCGACCACGAGCAGTACTTC.

The chain's CDR3 is CASSPHMSPGELFF. CDR3 DNA: TGTGCCAGCAGCCCTCATATGTCGCCCGGGGAGCTGTTTTTT. This chain joins TRBV7-2 and TRBJ2-2; no clear D gene. The V gene lost 5 bases and the J gene lost 6 bases, with 13 bases spanning the gap. The germline V gene has CDR1 SGHTA and CDR2 FQGNSA. This CDR3 comprises 14 residues.

The rearrangement joins TRBV5-1 to TRBJ2-1; 7 positions match TRBD1. V lost 6 bases, J lost 0 bases, and 3 bases stayed unmatched. Germline CDR1 reads SGHRS; CDR2 reads YFSETQ. The CDR3 is made up of 14 amino acids. The CDR3 sequence is CASNDRDSYNEQFF. CDR3 nucleotide sequence: TGCGCCAGCAACGACAGGGACTCCTACAATGAGCAGTTCTTC.

This clone was seen once. The CDR3 loop reads CASSITTGGPGELFF. In nucleotides, the CDR3 is TGTGCCAGCAGCATAACCACAGGGGGCCCCGGGGAGCTGTTTTTT. The chain is built from TRBV7-8 and TRBJ2-2; 9 bases map to TRBD1. The germline V gene has CDR1 SGHVS and CDR2 FQNEAQ. Trimming took 5 bases from V and 6 from J; bases not matched to a gene: 7. The CDR3 runs 15 residues.

V gene TRBV6-5 combines with J gene TRBJ2-2; D gene ambiguous. Trimming left V 0 bases short and J 7 bases short, with 9 bases between. The CDR3 consists of 14 residues. Germline V gives CDR1 MNHEY, CDR2 SVGAGI. The CDR3 coding sequence is TGTGCCAGCAGTTACTCGAGGCAGGTCGGGGAGCTGTTTTTT. It is translated as CASSYSRQVGELFF.

The chain links TRBV5-1 to TRBJ1-1; the match to TRBD1 covers 7 bases. The CDR3 runs to 15 residues. The V and J ends lost 4 bases and 0 bases, in that order; junction bases with no gene match: 6. From germline, CDR1 is SGHRS and CDR2 YFSETQ. CDR3 region: CASSPSGQLNTEAFF. CDR3 sequence (DNA): TGCGCCAGCAGCCCCTCGGGACAGCTGAACACTGAAGCTTTCTTT.

The chain recombines TRBV5-1 with TRBJ1-6; D not certain. V lost 0 bases, J lost 8 bases, and 12 bases lay in between. This CDR3 has 15 residues. Germline-derived CDR1 and CDR2 are SGHRS and YFSETQ. The CDR3 is CASSLEGRDDSPLHF. The CDR3 nucleotides are TGCGCCAGCAGCTTGGAAGGCCGGGATGATTCACCCCTCCACTTT.

The chain has TRBV5-6 and TRBJ1-1; 8 nucleotides line up with TRBD1. J lost 1 base, V lost 5 bases, and 7 bases had no gene match. This CDR3 is 15 amino acids long. The germline V gene has CDR1 SGHDT and CDR2 YYEEEE. The CDR3 nucleotides read TGTGCCAGCAGTTACCGGACAGGGTGGAACACTGAAGCTTTCTTT. Its protein product is CASSYRTGWNTEAFF.

The chain has TRBV11-2 and TRBJ2-1; D is ambiguous. CDR1 and CDR2 (germline): SGHAT, FQNNGV. Trimming shortened V by 0 bases and J by 7 bases, and 10 bases separated the two germline ends. There are 14 residues in the CDR3. The CDR3 protein is CASSLEARSNEQFF. The CDR3, as DNA: TGTGCCAGCAGCTTAGAAGCGAGGAGTAATGAGCAGTTCTTC.

V is TRBV4-1 and J is TRBJ2-7, with TRBD2 matching 12 bases. CDR1 and CDR2 (germline): MGHRA, YSYEKL. The CDR3 spans 19 residues. The junction had 14 bases not matched to a gene; V was cut back by 1 base and J by 4 bases. CDR3 nucleotides: TGCGCCAGCAGCCAAGGAGTCTCGTCGACTAGCGGGAGTATTTACGAGCAGTACTTC. Translated: CASSQGVSSTSGSIYEQYF.

This clone has only one observation. The chain is built from TRBV5-1 and TRBJ1-6, with 9 nucleotides matching TRBD1. Per germline, CDR1 SGHRS and CDR2 YFSETQ. CDR3 length equals 15 residues. Trimming at V came to 1 base and at J to 7 bases, leaving 3 bases not matched to a gene. The DNA for the CDR3 is TGCGCCAGCAGCTTGTTGACAGGGGGGAATTCACCCCTCCACTTT. The encoded protein is CASSLLTGGNSPLHF. Full variable domain (remainder filled in from reference TRBV5-1 and TRBJ1-6): KAGVTQTPRYLIKTRGQQVTLSCSPISGHRSVSWYQQTPGQGLQFLFEYFSETQRNKGNFPGRFSGRQFSNSRSEMNVSTLELGDSALYLCASSLLTGGNSPLHFGNGTRLTVT.

The table lists this clone with a count of one. J is TRBJ2-2 and V is TRBV30; no reliable D call. The V end was cut by 2 bases, the J end by 4 bases, with 8 bases between. The length of the CDR3 is 13 residues. Germline loops: CDR1 GTSNPN, CDR2 SVGIG (reference sequence). The CDR3, as DNA: TGTGCCTGGAGTCCCAGGACCACCGGGGAGCTGTTTTTT. Its translation: CAWSPRTTGELFF.

This chain links TRBV6-5 with TRBJ2-1; 14 nucleotides agree with TRBD2. V shed 0 bases and J 8 bases; nucleotides not matched to a gene: 3. CDR3 length: 16 amino acids. The germline V gene has CDR1 MNHEY and CDR2 SVGAGI. The CDR3 is CASSYSGTSGGYEQFF. The CDR3 nucleotides read TGTGCCAGCAGTTACTCCGGGACTAGCGGGGGCTATGAGCAGTTCTTC.

The chain has TRBV27 and TRBJ1-5, with a tentative D call TRBD1 (5 bases). V was shortened by 3 bases and J by 0 bases, with 9 bases between the two germline ends. The CDR3 loop spans 15 amino acids. CDR1 and CDR2 from the germline V gene are MNHEY and SMNVEV (reference sequence). The CDR3 loop is CASSLTAHSNQPQHF. As DNA, the CDR3 is TGTGCCAGCAGTTTGACAGCTCATAGCAATCAGCCCCAGCATTTT.

The chain uses TRBV5-1 and TRBJ1-1, with no clear D. CDR1 SGHRS and CDR2 YFSETQ come from the germline V gene. This CDR3 contains 13 residues. V was shortened by 2 bases and J by 1 base, with 6 bases between the two germline ends. The CDR3 DNA sequence: TGCGCCAGCAGCTTTTATGGGAACACTGAAGCTTTCTTT. Encoded protein: CASSFYGNTEAFF. The whole variable domain, remainder taken from reference TRBV5-1 and TRBJ1-1, is KAGVTQTPRYLIKTRGQQVTLSCSPISGHRSVSWYQQTPGQGLQFLFEYFSETQRNKGNFPGRFSGRQFSNSRSEMNVSTLELGDSALYLCASSFYGNTEAFFGQGTRLTVV.

The chain employs TRBV14 and TRBJ1-3; a weak D match, TRBD1 (5 bases). Looked up from germline, CDR1 is SGHDN and CDR2 is FVKESK. CDR3 length equals 16 residues. Between the trimmed V and J ends, which lost 4 bases and 1 base, there was a span of 14 bases. The CDR3 sequence is CASSLPGAVSGNTIYF. CDR3 nucleotide sequence: TGTGCCAGCAGCCTCCCTGGGGCAGTTTCTGGAAACACCATATATTTT.

V and J are TRBV2 and TRBJ1-1, with D possibly matching TRBD1 (5 bases). CDR1 is SNHLY and CDR2 is FYNNEI in the germline V gene. V was trimmed by 8 bases and J by 6 bases, leaving 7 bases between them. The CDR3 extends over 10 amino acids. The CDR3 spells CASGGAEAFF. CDR3 in DNA: TGTGCCAGCGGGGGGGCTGAAGCTTTCTTT. Looking up the rest from reference TRBV2 and TRBJ1-1 gives the full variable domain: EPEVTQTPSHQVTQMGQEVILRCVPISNHLYFYWYRQILGQKVEFLVSFYNNEISEKSEIFDDQFSVERPDGSNFTLKIRSTKLEDSAMYFCASGGAEAFFGQGTRLTVV.